The 6 T cell receptor beta chains below all came from one sample that was sequenced in a study of CXCR3-negative and CXCR3-positive naive CD8 T cells. The libraries of TRB cDNA were prepared using 5' RACE with UMI labels. TCRdb reworked the 5' RACE reads into one entry per CDR3 protein, no DNA. This sample contains about 92,000 distinct CDR3 sequences. Sequenced material: naive CXCR3- CD8+ T cells from blood. Subset reported: CD45RO-CCR7+CD27+CD95- naive CD8+ T cells lacking CXCR3 (TNR3-). The source is a human donor in good health. Some clones in this sample may be carry-over from other donors' samples.

The V and J genes are TRBV12-3 or TRBV12-4 and TRBJ2-1; without DNA, the TCRdb call of TRBD2 cannot be checked. CDR3 length equals 15 residues. The chain's CDR3 is CASSSTSVRPNEQFF.

The chain couples TRBV25-1 to TRBJ1-1. Germline CDR1 MGHDK, CDR2 SYGVNS. The CDR3 loop spans 14 amino acids. The CDR3 spells CASSERGGRTEAFF.

The V gene is TRBV5-5, the J gene TRBJ2-3; TCRdb gives TRBD1 as the D gene, but with no DNA this cannot be confirmed. The CDR3 is 16 amino acids. CDR1 and CDR2 from the germline V gene are SGHKS and YYEKEE (reference sequence). The CDR3 sequence: CASDPGSLTSTDTQYF.

This clonotype is identified as medium-sized (0.01 to 0.1%) from frequency. The gene calls are TRBV19 and TRBJ2-7; TCRdb outputs TRBD1, but without DNA this stays unchecked. Germline V gene sequence: CDR1 LNHDA, CDR2 SQIVND (reference sequence). The CDR3 length is 13 residues. CDR3: CASSPGRSYEQYF.

This sequence joins TRBV20-1 and TRBJ1-2; the D gene TCRdb calls, TRBD1, cannot be checked with no DNA. The CDR3 is 16 amino acids. Per the germline V gene, CDR1 is DFQATT and CDR2 is SNEGSKA (reference sequence). This CDR3 is CSAREGRGSGAYGYTF.

The genes are TRBV7-9 and TRBJ1-2. This CDR3 has 12 amino acids. In germline, CDR1 is SEHNR, CDR2 FQNEAQ (reference sequence). The CDR3 is CASSLGTYGYTF.